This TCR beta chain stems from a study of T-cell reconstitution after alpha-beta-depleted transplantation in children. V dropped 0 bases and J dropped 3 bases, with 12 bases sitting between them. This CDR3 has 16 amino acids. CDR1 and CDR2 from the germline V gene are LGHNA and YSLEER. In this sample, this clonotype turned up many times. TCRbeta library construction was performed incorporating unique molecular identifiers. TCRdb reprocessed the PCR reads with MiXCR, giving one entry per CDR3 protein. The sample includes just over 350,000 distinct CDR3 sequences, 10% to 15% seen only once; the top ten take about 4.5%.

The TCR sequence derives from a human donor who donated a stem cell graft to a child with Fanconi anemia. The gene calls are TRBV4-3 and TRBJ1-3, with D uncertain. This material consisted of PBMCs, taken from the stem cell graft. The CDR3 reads CASSQEWEVVGNTIYF. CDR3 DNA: TGCGCCAGCAGCCAAGAATGGGAGGTAGTTGGAAACACCATATATTTT.